This T cell receptor beta chain is drawn from a study of T cell repertoires in cytomegalovirus infection. Study-level information: Public signatures in TCR beta pointed to CMV infection and matching HLA type. Study findings and constraints: Across the ex vivo response, the dominant clonotypes were HLA-C-restricted CMV-specific TCR beta clonotypes. Frequencies of public TCR beta families were cumulated, and this identified carriers of CMV plus the relevant HLA.

This clonotype was seen a handful of times. Its antigen is as yet unknown. Germline lookup yields CDR1 LNHDA and CDR2 SQIVND (reference sequence). This CDR3 spans 13 amino acids. V was clipped by 9 bases and J by 0 bases, with 9 bases between them. One entry per CDR3 protein results from TCRdb running MiXCR on the reads. Seen here are about 360,000 distinct CDR3 sequences, over 15% observed once, and the top ten hold 8.7%. Sequencing input: PBMCs. The chain joins TRBV19 to TRBJ1-3; D may be TRBD1 (5 bases). This clonotype was sampled from a human donor in good health (CMV status not recorded). Some clones in this sample may be carry-over from other donors' samples. CDR3 nucleotides: TGTGCCAGCCGACAGTTCTCTGGAAACACCATATATTTT. Protein: CASRQFSGNTIYF.